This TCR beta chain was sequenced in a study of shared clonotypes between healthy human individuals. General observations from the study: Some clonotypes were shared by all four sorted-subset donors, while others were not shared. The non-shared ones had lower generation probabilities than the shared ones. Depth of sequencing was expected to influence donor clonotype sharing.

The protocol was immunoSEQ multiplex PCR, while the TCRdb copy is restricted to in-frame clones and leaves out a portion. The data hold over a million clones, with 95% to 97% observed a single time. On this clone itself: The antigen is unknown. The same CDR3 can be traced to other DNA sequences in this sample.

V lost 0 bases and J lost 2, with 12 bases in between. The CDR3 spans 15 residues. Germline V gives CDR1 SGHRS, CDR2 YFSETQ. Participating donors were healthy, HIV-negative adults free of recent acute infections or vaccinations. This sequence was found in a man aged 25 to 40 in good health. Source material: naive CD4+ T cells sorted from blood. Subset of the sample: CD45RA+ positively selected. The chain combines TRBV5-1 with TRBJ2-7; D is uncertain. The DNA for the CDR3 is TGCGCCAGCAGCTTGGTCGCAGGCCAAACCTACGAGCAGTACTTC. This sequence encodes CASSLVAGQTYEQYF.